This entry lists 23 T cell receptor beta chains sequenced from one sample in a study of tumor-infiltrating lymphocytes in primary liver carcinoma. Unsorted bulk tissue, about 19-30 mg of it, served as the source for co-extraction of RNA and DNA. TCR beta cDNA was made from 500 ng total RNA with a constant-region primer. Modified slightly, ARM-PCR produced TCR beta libraries over three nested multiplex PCR rounds. The opening two PCR rounds, about 11 cycles each, paired TRBV1-TRBV30 forward primers with a C-beta reverse primer. Each CDR3 protein gets one entry after TCRdb re-called the multiplex PCR reads with MiXCR. The sample shows around 20,000 distinct CDR3 sequences, roughly 80% of them seen only once. The sequenced material came from liver tumor tissue from sampling region 4. Subset noted: tumor region T4, right-lateral pole. Receptors originate from a woman in her 30s with primary liver carcinoma and hepatitis B virus infection.

Concerning this clonotype: The CDR3 carries no conserved terminal phenylalanine or tryptophan, so it likely arises from a read error. V gene TRBV11-2 combines with J gene TRBJ2-2; D ambiguous. The CDR3 is 16 residues long. CDR1 and CDR2 from the germline V gene are SGHAT and FQNNGV. The CDR3 reads CARSPDPQLNIGELFS. CDR3 coding DNA: TGTGCCAGGAGCCCCGATCCCCAATTGAACATCGGGGAGCTGTTTTCT.

Details on this clonotype: One end of the junction varies from germline; a read error may be responsible. This chain links TRBV6-5 with TRBJ2-7; no clear D gene. Germline CDR1 reads MNHEY; CDR2 reads SVGAGI. The CDR3 extends over 14 amino acids. The CDR3 nucleotides read TGTACCAGCAGCCTCTCACAGATGGAGAACGAGCAGTACTTC. Protein sequence: CTSSLSQMENEQYF.

By proportion, this clonotype is medium-sized. This rearrangement joins TRBV30 to TRBJ2-5, with D perhaps being TRBD1 or TRBD2 (5 bases each). The germline V gene encodes CDR1 GTSNPN and CDR2 SVGIG (reference sequence). The CDR3 has 13 amino acids. V lost 1 base, J lost 5 bases, and 11 bases lay in between. The CDR3, as DNA: TGTGCCTGGAGTGGGGGGTATGGGGAGACCCAGTACTTC. This gives the protein CAWSGGYGETQYF.

Notes on this clonotype: The CDR3 does not close with the conserved phenylalanine or tryptophan, likely indicating a read error. The CDR3 DNA reads as TGTGCCAGCAGTGAACGGTTCCTGGCCCCTAGATCTAACCATGGCTACACCCTC. This encodes CASSERFLAPRSNHGYTL. The chain uses TRBV6-1 and TRBJ1-2; unclear D gene. CDR1 is MNHNS, CDR2 SASEGT, per germline. The CDR3 is 18 residues long.

A word on this clonotype: At one boundary the junction diverges from the germline segment, which might be a read error. This chain uses TRBV11-2 with TRBJ2-1; tentative D call: TRBD2 (5 bases). This CDR3 comprises 14 residues. Germline CDR1 and CDR2: SGHAT and FQNNGV. Here the CDR3 reads CAGSLGETWNEQFF. In DNA, the CDR3 is TGTGCCGGCAGCCTCGGGGAGACATGGAATGAGCAGTTCTTC.

V is TRBV2 and J is TRBJ2-6, with D perhaps matching TRBD2 (5 bases). This CDR3 is built from 15 residues. Germline V gives CDR1 SNHLY, CDR2 FYNNEI. The CDR3 sequence is CSSSEARGGANVLTF. Written as DNA, the CDR3 is TGTTCTAGCAGTGAAGCACGGGGTGGGGCCAACGTCCTGACTTTC.

This chain links TRBV11-2 with TRBJ2-2; D ambiguous. Germline V gene data show CDR1 as SGHAT and CDR2 as FQNNGV. V was trimmed by 4 bases and J by 1 base, leaving 13 bases between them. The length of the CDR3 is 16 residues. DNA of the CDR3: TGTGCCAGCAGCTCCCCTCCCCAATTGAACACCGGGGAGCTGTTTTTT. This codes for CASSSPPQLNTGELFF.

V gene TRBV6-1 combines with J gene TRBJ1-6; no definite D call. This CDR3 has 13 residues. Trimming removed 6 bases from V and 9 bases from J, with 12 bases in between. The germline gives CDR1 MNHNS, CDR2 SASEGT. The CDR3 coding sequence is TGTGCCAGCAGGGCCGCCGATAGTTCACCCCTCCACTTT. The encoded protein is CASRAADSSPLHF.

The chain carries TRBV11-2 and TRBJ2-5; D possibly uses TRBD1 or TRBD2 (5 bases each). This CDR3 comprises 15 residues. Deletions cut 0 bases from V and 1 base from J, with 9 bases between. Germline CDR1 and CDR2: SGHAT and FQNNGV. The CDR3 is CASSLDQGPQETQYF. CDR3 nucleotides: TGTGCCAGCAGCTTAGATCAGGGACCCCAAGAGACCCAGTACTTC.

The V call is TRBV6-5, the J call TRBJ2-2; TRBD2 might be the D (5 bases). Germline V lookup: CDR1 MNHEY, CDR2 SVGAGI. This CDR3 spans 18 amino acids. Trimming left V 4 bases short and J 4 bases short, with 22 bases between. CDR3 sequence reads: CASSCSPEVGSGTGELFF. The CDR3 DNA is TGTGCCAGCAGTTGCTCCCCAGAGGTAGGGAGCGGCACCGGGGAGCTGTTTTTT.

Written as DNA, the CDR3 is TGTGCCAGCAGCGTCCTCCCGTTGTCCCTCGAGCAGTACTTC. Its translation: CASSVLPLSLEQYF. The gene calls are TRBV7-8 and TRBJ2-7; D ambiguous. Germline CDR1 and CDR2: SGHVS and FQNEAQ. V gave up 5 bases and J gave up 6 bases, with 17 bases separating them. The CDR3 covers 14 residues.

The chain recombines TRBV5-6 with TRBJ2-7; D not certain. V was trimmed by 2 bases and J by 13 bases, leaving 19 bases between them. Germline V lookup: CDR1 SGHDT, CDR2 YYEEEE. The CDR3 is made up of 13 amino acids. CDR3 sequence: CASSLRRVLSQYF. The CDR3 region has the DNA TGTGCCAGCAGCTTACGGAGAGTGCTATCGCAATACTTC.

Regarding this clonotype: Mismatch with germline at one junction end may stem from a read error. CDR3 region: CALHGASSPYTVELLF. In nucleotides, the CDR3 is TGTGCCCTTCATGGCGCTTCGTCGCCTTACACCGTAGAGCTGTTATTT. This chain links TRBV25-1 with TRBJ2-2; the D is unclear. This CDR3 is built from 16 residues. Germline V gives CDR1 MGHDK, CDR2 SYGVNS.

Worth noting for this clonotype: At one boundary the junction diverges from the germline segment, which might be a read error. The chain has TRBV10-3 and TRBJ2-5, with D perhaps matching TRBD2 (6 bases). CDR3 length equals 15 residues. The V gene's germline CDR1 is ENHRY and CDR2 SYGVKD. The CDR3 region has the DNA TGTGCCATCAGTGAGTCGGATATCAGACTAGAGACGCAGTACTTC. This translates into CAISESDIRLETQYF.

Comments on this clonotype: Because it lacks the conserved phenylalanine or tryptophan at the end, this CDR3 is likely a read error. The V and J genes are TRBV4-1 and TRBJ2-1, with D possibly matching TRBD1 (6 bases). The better agreement between TRBJ2-7 and the DNA end casts doubt on the J call. This CDR3 contains 16 residues. Germline loops: CDR1 MGHRA, CDR2 YSYEKL. This chain's CDR3 is CGSSQESSTGYNEQYL. CDR3 bases: TGCGGCAGCAGCCAAGAGTCATCGACAGGATACAATGAGCAGTACTTG.

This clonotype has more than one count but fewer than ten. This may come from a read error, since a much larger clone is one base off. V is TRBV6-1 and J is TRBJ2-7; D gene uncertain. Trimming left V 4 bases short and J 3 bases short, with 10 bases between. The germline V gene has CDR1 MNHNS and CDR2 SASEGT. The length of the CDR3 is 13 residues. CDR3 sequence (DNA): TGTGCCAGCAGTGGATGGGTTTTCTACGAGCAGTACTTC. Translating gives CASSGWVFYEQYF.

Remarks on this clonotype: At one of its ends the junction is not consistent with the germline gene, which may arise from a read error. V usage is TRBV11-2 and J usage is TRBJ2-1, with TRBD1 matching 8 bases. Germline V CDR1 and CDR2: SGHAT, FQNNGV. The CDR3 has 15 residues. The CDR3 nucleotides read TGTGCCAGCAGCTATATAGGACAGGGCGGAAATAAGCATTTCTTC. Its protein is CASSYIGQGGNKHFF. Based on the CDR3 plus reference TRBV11-2 and TRBJ2-1, the full variable domain is EAGVAQSPRYKIIEKRQSVAFWCNPISGHATLYWYQQILGQGPKLLIQFQNNGVVDDSQLPKDRFSAERLKGVDSTLKIQPAKLEDSAVYLCASSYIGQGGNKHFFGPGTRLTVL.

This clonotype was detected many times. At one end the junction does not follow the germline gene, possibly because of a read error. CDR3 coding DNA: TGTGCTAGCAGTGAAGAGGGGGGGGGCGAGCAGTTCTTC. This codes for CASSEEGGGEQFF. V usage is TRBV6-1 and J usage is TRBJ2-1; maybe TRBD2 (7 bases). The CDR3 contains 13 residues. The germline V gene has CDR1 MNHNS and CDR2 SASEGT.

About this clonotype itself: The CDR3 does not end in the conserved phenylalanine or tryptophan, so this is likely a read error. The chain uses TRBV28 and TRBJ1-5; TRBD1 aligns across 7 bases. There are 12 residues in the CDR3. The ends lost 5 bases at V and 12 bases at J; junction bases unmatched: 7. Germline-derived CDR1 and CDR2 are MDHEN and SYDVKM. The CDR3 is CASSVCWTGQHS. The CDR3 DNA sequence: TGTGCCAGCAGTGTCTGCTGGACAGGCCAGCATTCT.

In DNA, the CDR3 is TGTGCCAGCCGCATAGGGTACCACGTGAGGTACTTC. Its protein product is CASRIGYHVRYF. The J gene is TRBJ2-7, the V gene TRBV11-2; D unclear. This CDR3 is built from 12 residues. V shed 8 bases and J shed 12 bases, with 20 bases lying between them. The V gene's germline CDR1 is SGHAT and CDR2 FQNNGV.

On this clonotype itself: Relative to the germline gene, one junction end is altered; a read error may explain this. This chain joins TRBV4-2 and TRBJ2-7, with 8 bases identical to TRBD2. The CDR3 extends over 16 amino acids. Germline V gene lookup returns CDR1 LGHNA and CDR2 YNFKEQ. The DNA for the CDR3 is TGTACCTGCAGCCACCTCCCGGGGACTAGTGCCTACGAACAGTACTTC. Its protein is CTCSHLPGTSAYEQYF.

As regards this clonotype: Given the absence of the conserved phenylalanine or tryptophan at the CDR3 end, a read error is likely. The V call is TRBV4-2, the J call TRBJ1-4; D unresolved. The V gene's germline CDR1 is LGHNA and CDR2 YNFKEQ. This CDR3 comprises 12 residues. The CDR3, as DNA: TGTGCTAGCAGTCAAGATAGGGAAAAACTGTTTCTT. It is translated as CASSQDREKLFL.

A remark on this clonotype: The junction does not match germline at one end; this may be a read error. The chain links TRBV4-3 to TRBJ2-2; TRBD2 agrees at 13 bases. The V gene's germline CDR1 is LGHNA and CDR2 YSLEER. This CDR3 spans 19 amino acids. In nucleotides, the CDR3 is TGCGCCAGCGGCATACTAGCGGGAGGGCCCCGTTCGAACACCAGGGAGCTGTTTTTT. Translated, it gives CASGILAGGPRSNTRELFF.